This TCR beta chain was captured in a study of blood T cell repertoires in COVID-19 (TCRdb year 2020). As for the study more broadly: The collaborator samples originated in the United States, Italy and Spain and spanned the acute and convalescent phases of COVID-19. The prospective study material was composed of cDNA or gDNA derived from T cells, B-cell-depleted T cells, or PBMCs. Subjects who had been exposed to COVID-19, were actively infected with it, or had recovered from it provided the deeply sampled blood TCRbeta repertoires that made up the dataset. The repertoires were made available in a free public database intended to serve as a resource for research on the immune response to SARS-CoV-2. The samples were drawn from two sources: the first 160 participants of the ongoing ImmuneRACE study, and 1,200 or so subjects contributed by 6 global collaborators. The sample metadata nearly always contained a de-identified subject ID, COVID-19 status, age in years and sex. Where HLA class I and class II types were available, the types were taken from metadata supplied by the sample provider, not from assay-based typing. The investigation overall reported the following: The amount of clinical and demographic metadata varied by source and participant and was provided uncurated.

A distance of 7 bases separates the germline ends of V and J, which lose 5 bases and 5 bases respectively. The CDR3, cysteine through phenylalanine, is 11 amino acids long. The only DNA kept is the CDR3, 33 bases in frame from the first base. Whole blood was collected in K2EDTA tubes by collaborating institutions according to the institutions' own protocols. For TCRbeta analysis, collaborator samples were shipped as frozen whole blood, as isolated PBMCs, or as DNA extracted from either sample type. Points on this clone: Which antigen it targets is not known. Base qualities are not recorded, but no much larger clone differs from it by a single base.

TCRbeta CDR3 regions were amplified from genomic DNA by means of the immunoSEQ Assay, a bias-controlled multiplex PCR. For the original study's pipeline: The number of nucleated cells in each sample was estimated by amplification of reference gene primers within the assay. Sequence reads were collapsed and filtered to measure the absolute abundance of every unique TCRbeta CDR3 rearrangement. For each sample, productive Simpson clonality was calculated as the square root of Simpson's diversity index over productive rearrangements. Drawn from immuneACCESS, this table holds only the in-frame rearrangements with V and J called that TCRdb kept. Clones are partly lost; checked studies trace under half to an unresolved V gene and leave the rest unexplained. From that table come the V and J calls and clone size; the DNA was used to work out D and trimming. The sample profile shows 100,000 to 150,000 clones; 70% to 85% of them were found once. The top ten constitute about 17% of the sample.

Sequencing was done on a sample of peripheral blood. The sequence was obtained from a woman aged 80 or older with acute or convalescent COVID-19. The sequence links TRBV12-3 or TRBV12-4 to TRBJ2-7, with TRBD2 as a weak D call on 5 bases. The bases are TGTGCCAGCAGTCCCGGGAACGAGCAGTACTTC. It translates as CASSPGNEQYF.